This T cell receptor (beta chain) comes out of a study of blood T cell repertoires in COVID-19. Original handling: Amplification of reference gene primers provided the estimated nucleated cell counts. Assay used: immunoSEQ multiplex PCR; TCRdb lists only in-frame clones, some missing. That table is the source of V, J and clone size, and D and trimming were worked out from the DNA. The sample shows around 300,000 clones, approximately 85% of them seen only once. The CDR3 contains 13 residues. Trimming took 5 bases from V and 5 from J, leaving 12 bases between them. Germline values: CDR1 MNHEY, CDR2 SVGAGI.

The J gene is TRBJ1-1, the V gene TRBV6-5; no firm D call. The TCR originated in a woman in her 70s with acute or convalescent COVID-19. The sample taken for sequencing was peripheral blood. The CDR3 is CASSRQKRTEAFF. The CDR3 DNA reads as TGTGCCAGCAGTCGTCAAAAGAGGACTGAAGCTTTCTTT.